This is a list of T cell receptor beta chains from one sample in a study of regulatory T cells in long-lasting Graves disease. TCRdb ran MiXCR on the multiplex PCR reads and lists one entry per CDR3 protein. Here the sample spans a few hundred thousand distinct CDR3 sequences, around 19% being singletons. These data were likewise used in another study, on T cells in Graves' hyperthyroidism and ophthalmopathy.

The material sequenced was peripheral blood mononuclear cells (PBMCs), taken at new diagnosis, from a patient treated with antithyroid drugs. The receptors were sampled from a woman in her thirties with Graves disease. The CDR3 runs from the conserved cysteine through the conserved F or W. D genes are given only for firm matches. Clone size, where shown, is once, few, many, or a class for clones that have expanded.

abundance,v_gene,j_gene,d_gene,CDR3aa,CDR3nt
NA,TRBV19,TRBJ2-1,TRBD1,CASRSGTGLGQFF,TGTGCCAGTAGGTCCGGGACAGGGTTGGGGCAGTTCTTC
NA,TRBV18,TRBJ1-4,NA,CASSAAGTTNEKLFF,TGTGCCAGCTCAGCCGCAGGGACAACTAATGAAAAACTGTTTTTT
many,TRBV13,TRBJ1-6,TRBD1,CASSIRDRDSSPLHF,TGTGCCAGCAGCATCCGGGACAGGGATAGTTCACCCCTCCACTTT
many,TRBV3-1,TRBJ1-2,TRBD1,CASSQEGSVPGQEKFYGYTF,TGTGCCAGCAGCCAAGAGGGTTCAGTCCCGGGACAGGAGAAATTTTATGGCTACACCTTC
many,TRBV2,TRBJ2-5,TRBD1,CARGTEQETQYF,TGTGCCAGAGGGACAGAACAAGAGACCCAGTACTTC
few,TRBV19,TRBJ2-5,NA,CASSIVGRVSTQETQYF,TGTGCCAGTAGTATAGTGGGCAGGGTTTCCACCCAAGAGACCCAGTACTTC
NA,TRBV6-2/TRBV6-3,TRBJ2-3,NA,CASSYSWTDTQYF,TGTGCCAGCAGTTACTCGTGGACAGATACGCAGTATTTT
many,TRBV6-1,TRBJ2-7,NA,CASSSQDTTEQYF,TGTGCCAGCAGCTCCCAAGATACGACCGAGCAGTACTTC
many,TRBV11-2,TRBJ1-2,NA,CASRHSSNYGYTF,TGTGCCAGCAGGCACAGCTCTAACTATGGCTACACCTTC
many,TRBV7-7,TRBJ2-5,NA,CASSFRGGETQYF,TGTGCTAGCAGCTTCAGGGGGGGAGAGACCCAGTACTTC
NA,TRBV20-1,TRBJ2-7,NA,CSARLRWPPYEQYF,TGCAGTGCTAGACTCCGTTGGCCTCCCTACGAGCAGTACTTC
many,TRBV27,TRBJ2-7,NA,CASKMVLTGDVAEQYF,TGTGCCAGCAAAATGGTTCTAACCGGCGACGTAGCCGAGCAGTACTTC
many,TRBV3-1,TRBJ1-4,TRBD1,CASSGRDRGGKLFF,TGTGCCAGCAGCGGCCGGGACAGGGGTGGAAAACTGTTTTTT
NA,TRBV18,TRBJ1-3,NA,CASSPFLDSRGNTIYF,TGTGCCAGCTCACCATTTCTGGACAGCCGAGGAAACACCATATATTTT
NA,TRBV20-1,TRBJ1-1,NA,CSGSRSRQPNTEAFF,TGCAGTGGGTCCCGTTCCCGCCAACCGAACACTGAAGCTTTCTTT
many,TRBV20-1,TRBJ2-7,NA,CSAEGRKTYEQYF,TGCAGTGCCGAGGGACGGAAAACCTACGAGCAGTACTTC
many,TRBV3-1,TRBJ2-2,NA,CASSQPRGASAGELFF,TGTGCCAGCAGTCAGCCGCGAGGGGCGTCGGCCGGGGAGCTGTTTTTT
many,TRBV7-9,TRBJ2-7,NA,CASSLAAQAIYEQYF,TGTGCCAGCAGCTTAGCCGCGCAGGCGATCTACGAGCAGTACTTC
many,TRBV6-5,TRBJ1-5,NA,CASSYSRNGQPQHF,TGTGCCAGCAGTTATTCGAGGAATGGTCAGCCCCAGCATTTT
NA,TRBV7-2,TRBJ2-5,NA,CASSLDSSGETQYF,TGTGCCAGCAGCCTGGACAGCTCCGGGGAGACCCAGTACTTC
NA,TRBV6-1,TRBJ2-5,NA,CAISESGPSWETQYF,TGTGCCATCAGTGAGTCCGGTCCTTCCTGGGAGACCCAGTACTTC
many,TRBV5-1,TRBJ2-3,NA,CASSMGHGDTQYF,TGCGCCAGCAGCATGGGACACGGAGATACGCAGTATTTT
many,TRBV2,TRBJ1-2,NA,CASSSAGQGYGYTF,TGTGCCAGCAGCTCTGCAGGACAAGGCTATGGCTACACCTTC
many,TRBV19,TRBJ2-5,NA,CASSSTPFRLLYQETQYF,TGTGCCAGTAGTTCAACACCGTTCCGATTACTATACCAAGAGACCCAGTACTTC
many,TRBV20-1,TRBJ2-7,NA,CSAREDSPYEQYF,TGCAGTGCTAGAGAGGACAGCCCCTACGAGCAGTACTTC
NA,TRBV12-3/TRBV12-4,TRBJ2-1,NA,CASSGLDNEQFF,TGTGCCAGCAGCGGACTCGACAATGAGCAGTTCTTC
many,TRBV3-1,TRBJ1-6,NA,CASSPTFNGPSSHF,TGTGCCAGCAGCCCAACCTTCAACGGGCCTTCTTCCCACTTT
NA,TRBV27,TRBJ1-1,TRBD1,CARPGGAVRITEAFF,TGTGCCAGGCCAGGGGGGGCGGTTAGAATCACTGAAGCTTTCTTT
many,TRBV19,TRBJ2-3,NA,CASSLHRAGTDTQYF,TGTGCCAGTAGTTTGCACAGGGCAGGCACAGATACGCAGTATTTT
many,TRBV7-9,TRBJ2-7,NA,CASSLAGEAYEQYF,TGTGCCAGCAGCTTGGCAGGGGAGGCCTACGAGCAGTACTTC
many,TRBV12-3/TRBV12-4,TRBJ2-2,NA,CASSLMRTGELFF,TGTGCCAGCAGTTTAATGCGTACCGGGGAGCTGTTTTTT
many,TRBV13,TRBJ1-1,NA,CASSLPVNTEAFF,TGTGCCAGCAGCTTACCAGTGAACACTGAAGCTTTCTTT
many,TRBV6-1,TRBJ1-2,TRBD1,CASRDRGHYGYTF,TGTGCCAGCCGGGACAGGGGCCACTATGGCTACACCTTC
many,TRBV7-2,TRBJ2-7,NA,CASSLMWASSYEQYF,TGTGCCAGCAGCTTAATGTGGGCTAGCTCCTACGAGCAGTACTTC
few,TRBV6-1,TRBJ1-2,NA,CASSEGGNGYTF,TGTGCCAGCAGTGAAGGGGGGAATGGCTACACCTTC
many,TRBV14,TRBJ2-3,TRBD2,CASSPLAGGTSTDTQYF,TGTGCCAGCAGCCCGCTAGCGGGGGGGACTAGCACAGATACGCAGTATTTT
many,TRBV12-5,TRBJ2-5,TRBD2,CASGLVLAGFQETQYF,TGTGCTAGTGGTTTGGTACTAGCGGGGTTTCAAGAGACCCAGTACTTC
many,TRBV3-1,TRBJ1-4,NA,CASSQRTGLFEKLFF,TGTGCCAGCAGCCAACGCACAGGATTGTTTGAAAAACTGTTTTTT
NA,TRBV7-2,TRBJ2-3,NA,CASSPHPQTQYF,TGTGCCAGCAGCCCCCACCCCCAGACGCAGTATTTT
NA,TRBV7-3,TRBJ2-1,TRBD1,CASSRGTGSNEQFF,TGTGCCAGCAGCCGCGGGACAGGGAGTAATGAGCAGTTCTTC
once,TRBV5-1,TRBJ2-7,NA,CASSRGRGPHEQYF,TGTGCCAGCAGCAGAGGCCGGGGGCCTCACGAGCAGTACTTC
many,TRBV7-3,TRBJ1-1,NA,CASSLIRDTEAFF,TGTGCCAGCAGCTTAATCAGGGACACTGAAGCTTTCTTT